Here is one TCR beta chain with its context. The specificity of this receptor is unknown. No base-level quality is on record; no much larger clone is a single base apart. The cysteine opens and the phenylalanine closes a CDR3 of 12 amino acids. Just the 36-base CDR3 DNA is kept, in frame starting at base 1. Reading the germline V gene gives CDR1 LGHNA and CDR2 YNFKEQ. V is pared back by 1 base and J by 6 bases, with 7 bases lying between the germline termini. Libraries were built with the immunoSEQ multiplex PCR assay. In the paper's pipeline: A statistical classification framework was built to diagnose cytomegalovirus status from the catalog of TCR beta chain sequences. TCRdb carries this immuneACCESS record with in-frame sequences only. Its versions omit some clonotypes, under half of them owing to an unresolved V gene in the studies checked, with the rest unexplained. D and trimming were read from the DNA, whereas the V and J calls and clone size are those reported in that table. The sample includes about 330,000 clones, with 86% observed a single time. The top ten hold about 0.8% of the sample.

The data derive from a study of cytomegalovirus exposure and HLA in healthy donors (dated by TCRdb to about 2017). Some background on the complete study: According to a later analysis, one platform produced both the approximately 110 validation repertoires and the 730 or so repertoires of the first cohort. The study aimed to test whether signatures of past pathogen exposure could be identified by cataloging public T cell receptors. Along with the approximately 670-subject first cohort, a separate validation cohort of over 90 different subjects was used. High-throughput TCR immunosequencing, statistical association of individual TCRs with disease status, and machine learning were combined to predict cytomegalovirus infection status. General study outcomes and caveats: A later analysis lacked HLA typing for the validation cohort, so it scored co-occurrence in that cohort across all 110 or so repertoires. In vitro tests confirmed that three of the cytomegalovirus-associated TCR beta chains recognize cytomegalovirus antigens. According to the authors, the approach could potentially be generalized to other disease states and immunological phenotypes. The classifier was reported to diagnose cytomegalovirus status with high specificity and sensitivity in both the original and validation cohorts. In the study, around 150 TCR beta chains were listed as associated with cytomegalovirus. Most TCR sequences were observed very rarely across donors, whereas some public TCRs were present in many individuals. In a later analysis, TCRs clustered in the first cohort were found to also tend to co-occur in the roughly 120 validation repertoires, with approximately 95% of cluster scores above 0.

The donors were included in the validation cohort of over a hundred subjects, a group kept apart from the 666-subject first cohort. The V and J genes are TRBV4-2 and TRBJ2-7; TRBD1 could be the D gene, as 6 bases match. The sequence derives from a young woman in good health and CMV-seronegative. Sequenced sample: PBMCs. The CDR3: CASSQGGGEQYF. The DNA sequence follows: TGTGCCAGCAGCCAAGGAGGGGGCGAGCAGTACTTC.